This T cell receptor (beta chain) was sequenced in a study of breast tumors, draining lymph nodes, adjacent tissues. Findings and limits, study-wide: Most tumor T cells seemingly derive from lymph node, then expand in tumor. Luminal-like breast cancer showed significantly higher tumor–nontumor repertoire similarity than basal-like. That most tumor T cells come from lymph nodes remained unproven. Compared with lymph nodes, tumors were less diverse; compared with nontumor tissue, more.

Regarding this clonotype: Its antigen is as yet unknown.

In TCRdb, the multiplex PCR reads were re-called with MiXCR into one record per CDR3 protein. The table includes approximately 210,000 distinct CDR3 sequences, approximately 36% detected once. The lymph nodes were axillary draining lymph nodes from breast cancer patients. Trimming removed 5 bases at V and 3 bases at J, with 14 bases between. The germline V gene has CDR1 SNHLY and CDR2 FYNNEI. CDR3 length equals 15 residues. The specimen sequenced was axillary lymph node tissue. The chain is built from TRBV2 and TRBJ1-5; weak D call: TRBD1 (5 bases). The sequence came from a female donor with breast cancer. Some clones in this sample may be carry-over from other donors' samples. CDR3 sequence: CASSLKGHFNQPQHF. CDR3 sequence (DNA): TGTGCCAGCAGTTTGAAGGGGCACTTCAATCAGCCCCAGCATTTT.